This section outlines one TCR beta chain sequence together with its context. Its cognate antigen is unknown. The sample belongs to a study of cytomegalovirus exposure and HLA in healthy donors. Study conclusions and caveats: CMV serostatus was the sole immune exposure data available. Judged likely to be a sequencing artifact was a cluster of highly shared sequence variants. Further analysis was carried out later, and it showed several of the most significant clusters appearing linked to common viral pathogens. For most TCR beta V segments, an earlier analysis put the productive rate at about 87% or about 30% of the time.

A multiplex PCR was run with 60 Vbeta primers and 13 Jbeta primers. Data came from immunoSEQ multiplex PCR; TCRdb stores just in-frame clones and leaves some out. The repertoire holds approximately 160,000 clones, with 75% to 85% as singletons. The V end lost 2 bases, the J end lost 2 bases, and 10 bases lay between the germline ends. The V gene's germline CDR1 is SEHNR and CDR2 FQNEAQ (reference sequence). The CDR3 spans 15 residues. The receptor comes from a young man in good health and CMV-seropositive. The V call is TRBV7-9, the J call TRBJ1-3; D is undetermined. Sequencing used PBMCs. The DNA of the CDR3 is TGTGCCAGCAGCTTAATGGCCAACCCTGGAAACACCATATATTTT. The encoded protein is CASSLMANPGNTIYF. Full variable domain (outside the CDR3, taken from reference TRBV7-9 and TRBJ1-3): DTGVSQNPRHKITKRGQNVTFRCDPISEHNRLYWYRQTLGQGPEFLTYFQNEAQLEKSRLLSDRFSAERPKGSFSTLEIQRTEQGDSAMYLCASSLMANPGNTIYFGEGSWLTVV.